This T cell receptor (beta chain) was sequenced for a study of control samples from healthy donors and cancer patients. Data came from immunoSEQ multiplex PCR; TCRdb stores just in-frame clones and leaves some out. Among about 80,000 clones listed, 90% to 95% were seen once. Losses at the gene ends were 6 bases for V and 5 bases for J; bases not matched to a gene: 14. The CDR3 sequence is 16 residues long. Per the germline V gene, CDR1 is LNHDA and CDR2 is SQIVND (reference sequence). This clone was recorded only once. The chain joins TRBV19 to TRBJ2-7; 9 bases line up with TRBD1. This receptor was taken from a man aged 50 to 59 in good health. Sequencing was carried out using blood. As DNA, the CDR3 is TGTGCCAGTAGGCATTTATTGGACAGGGGAGTCAACGAGCAGTACTTC. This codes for CASRHLLDRGVNEQYF.